One and the same sample provided the 30 T cell receptor beta chains below, sequenced in a study of glioma-infiltrating T cells after dendritic cell vaccination. Only in-frame clones appear in the TCRdb table, and some are missing; sequencing was by immunoSEQ multiplex PCR. The sample lists around 100,000 clones; about four fifths were seen once. Sequencing used blood, obtained before dendritic cell vaccination. These receptors came from a human donor with glioblastoma.

The V call is TRBV30, the J call TRBJ1-4; perhaps TRBD1 as D (6 bases). Germline V gene lookup returns CDR1 GTSNPN and CDR2 SVGIG (reference sequence). This CDR3 spans 15 amino acids. V gave up 2 bases and J gave up 7 bases, with 17 bases separating them. CDR3 bases: TGTGCCTGGAGTCTCGGGACATCGCCTGGTGAAAAACTGTTTTTT. Translated, it gives CAWSLGTSPGEKLFF.

Here the CDR3 reads CASTRGANSYEQYF. The DNA for the CDR3 is TGTGCCAGCACTCGCGGGGCCAATTCCTACGAGCAGTACTTC. J is TRBJ2-7 and V is TRBV11-2, with D possibly matching TRBD2 (6 bases). The ends were cut back, 7 bases at V and 1 base at J, with 14 bases in the middle. There are 14 residues in the CDR3. Germline V CDR1 and CDR2: SGHAT, FQNNGV.

CDR3 region: CASSQAMGGNQPQHF. DNA for the CDR3: TGTGCCAGCAGCCAAGCTATGGGGGGTAATCAGCCCCAGCATTTT. The chain carries TRBV4-2 and TRBJ1-5, with D maybe TRBD1 (5 bases). The CDR3 contains 15 residues. Looked up from germline, CDR1 is LGHNA and CDR2 is YNFKEQ. V gave up 1 base and J gave up 4 bases, with 11 bases separating them.

This clone has a single count. V and J are TRBV18 and TRBJ2-7; D call uncertain. Germline V gene sequence: CDR1 KGHSH, CDR2 LQKENI. The CDR3 is 15 residues long. Trimming shortened V by 3 bases and J by 0 bases, and 12 bases separated the two germline ends. This CDR3 reads CASSPPNVGSYEQYF. The CDR3 DNA is TGTGCCAGCTCACCTCCAAACGTCGGCTCCTACGAGCAGTACTTC.

The rearrangement joins TRBV5-4 to TRBJ1-3; possible D gene TRBD1, 6 bases. V was trimmed by 3 bases and J by 0 bases, leaving 16 bases between them. This CDR3 has 17 amino acids. Germline V gene lookup returns CDR1 SGHNT and CDR2 YYREEE (reference sequence). The CDR3 bases are TGTGCCAGCAGCTCTGCGACAGGAACCTACTCTGGAAACACCATATATTTT. Translated: CASSSATGTYSGNTIYF.

The rearrangement uses TRBV19 and TRBJ1-2; no clear D. Per the germline V gene, CDR1 is LNHDA and CDR2 is SQIVND (reference sequence). CDR3 length equals 13 residues. Between the trimmed V and J ends, which lost 8 bases and 1 base, there was a span of 11 bases. The CDR3 sequence: CASRPQINYGYTF. CDR3 nucleotide sequence: TGTGCCAGTCGTCCGCAGATTAACTATGGCTACACCTTC.

This clone was observed once. The V call is TRBV29-1, the J call TRBJ1-1; 8 positions match TRBD1. Looked up from germline, CDR1 is SQVTM and CDR2 is ANQGSEA. This CDR3 is built from 14 residues. With V trimmed by 3 bases and J by 2 bases, 5 bases remained unmatched. The CDR3 DNA follows: TGCAGCGTTGATAAGACAGGGGTCAACACTGAAGCTTTCTTT. Translating it yields CSVDKTGVNTEAFF.

The rearrangement links TRBV18 to TRBJ2-7; D call uncertain. V shed 0 bases and J shed 6 bases, with 9 bases lying between them. Germline-derived CDR1 and CDR2 are KGHSH and LQKENI. The CDR3 sequence is 13 residues long. In nucleotides, the CDR3 is TGTGCCAGCTCACCACCTGTCTCCCGCGAGCAGTACTTC. Translating gives CASSPPVSREQYF.

The table lists this clone with a count of one. The V and J genes are TRBV10-3 and TRBJ2-1, with D possibly TRBD1 on 6 matching bases. V lost 8 bases to trimming and J lost 7 bases, with 15 bases between them. This CDR3 is built from 13 residues. Germline-derived CDR1 and CDR2 are ENHRY and SYGVKD. The DNA for the CDR3 is TGTGCCATCCGAGCAGGGGTTACGAATGAGCAGTTCTTC. This translates into CAIRAGVTNEQFF.

The CDR3 here is CASSTPGLAGYTF. The CDR3 DNA follows: TGTGCCAGCAGTACCCCCGGGTTAGCTGGCTACACCTTC. The chain has TRBV6-5 and TRBJ1-2; D is undetermined. The CDR3 is made up of 13 amino acids. Germline CDR1 is MNHEY and CDR2 is SVGAGI. Trimming shortened V by 5 bases and J by 7 bases, and 14 bases separated the two germline ends.

The rearrangement links TRBV6-1 to TRBJ2-7, with D possibly being TRBD2 (5 bases). The germline V gene encodes CDR1 MNHNS and CDR2 SASEGT. V shed 5 bases and J shed 4 bases, with 18 bases lying between them. This CDR3 spans 15 amino acids. Here the CDR3 DNA reads TGTGCCAGCAGTCCTACTCCGGGTAGGGAGTACGAGCAGTACTTC. Residues: CASSPTPGREYEQYF.

This rearrangement joins TRBV7-9 to TRBJ1-2; 7 bases are a match to TRBD1. Germline lookup yields CDR1 SEHNR and CDR2 FQNEAQ (reference sequence). Trimming at V came to 4 bases and at J to 0 bases, leaving 8 bases not matched to a gene. There are 16 residues in the CDR3. The CDR3 sequence is CASSSLRGQTNYGYTF. Here the CDR3 DNA reads TGTGCCAGCAGCTCTCTTAGGGGACAGACTAACTATGGCTACACCTTC.

V is TRBV5-1 and J is TRBJ2-7; TRBD1 is a possible D gene (6 bases). Per germline, CDR1 SGHRS and CDR2 YFSETQ. The CDR3 spans 14 residues. The germline V and J ends were trimmed by 5 bases and 3 bases, with 15 bases remaining between them. The CDR3 DNA sequence: TGCGCCAGCAGTCAGACGGGACAAATCTACGAGCAGTACTTC. Protein product: CASSQTGQIYEQYF.

This clone was counted once. The chain has TRBV2 and TRBJ2-7; 10 nucleotides agree with TRBD2. The CDR3 runs 16 residues. V shed 6 bases and J 6 bases; nucleotides not matched to a gene: 14. CDR1 is SNHLY and CDR2 is FYNNEI in the germline V gene. CDR3 bases: TGTGCCAGCAGCCCTGGGCTAGCGGGGGATTTAGGCGAGCAGTACTTC. Amino acid sequence: CASSPGLAGDLGEQYF.

The chain joins TRBV18 to TRBJ1-5; D is possibly TRBD1 (6 bases). The CDR3 runs 15 residues. The V and J ends lost 5 bases and 3 bases respectively, with 14 bases between them. CDR1 is KGHSH, CDR2 LQKENI, per germline. In DNA form, the CDR3 reads TGTGCCAGCTCATTACAGGGTCTTGACAATCAGCCCCAGCATTTT. Amino acids: CASSLQGLDNQPQHF.

The count of this clone is one. The chain is built from TRBV7-9 and TRBJ2-1; D may be TRBD1 (7 bases). Trimming took off 3 bases at V and 9 bases at J, with 15 bases between the two ends. Germline CDR1 reads SEHNR; CDR2 reads FQNEAQ (reference sequence). This CDR3 comprises 14 residues. For the CDR3, the DNA is TGTGCCAGCAGCTTGGGGCAGGGGGGACGTGAGCAGTTCTTC. This gives the protein CASSLGQGGREQFF.

The gene calls are TRBV14 and TRBJ1-5, with TRBD1 as a possible D gene (5 bases). The CDR3 extends over 16 amino acids. Trimming took off 0 bases at V and 1 base at J, with 10 bases between the two ends. Per germline, CDR1 SGHDN and CDR2 FVKESK. The CDR3, as DNA: TGTGCCAGCAGCCAAGAGGCAGGGAAGAGCAATCAGCCCCAGCATTTT. This encodes CASSQEAGKSNQPQHF.

The genes are TRBV6-5 and TRBJ2-6, with D maybe TRBD1 (6 bases). The CDR3 extends over 15 amino acids. Per the germline V gene, CDR1 is MNHEY and CDR2 is SVGAGI. V was pared by 7 bases and J by 4 bases, with 14 bases between. The CDR3 DNA sequence: TGTGCCAGCACCACGACAGGTCCCGGGGCCAACGTCCTGACTTTC. Amino acid sequence: CASTTTGPGANVLTF.

The CDR3 is CASSLASRDEQFF. CDR3 nucleotides: TGTGCCAGCAGTTTAGCCAGCAGGGATGAGCAGTTCTTC. The chain carries TRBV28 and TRBJ2-1; tentative D call: TRBD1 (5 bases). CDR3 length: 13 amino acids. Germline lookup yields CDR1 MDHEN and CDR2 SYDVKM. Trimming removed 2 bases from V and 8 bases from J, with 10 bases in between.

The count of this clone is one. In nucleotides, the CDR3 is TGTGCCAGCAGCCAAGAATCTAGCGGGGGGCGTGGGCGCTCCTACGAGCAGTACTTC. Translation gives CASSQESSGGRGRSYEQYF. The rearrangement joins TRBV4-2 to TRBJ2-7; 11 bases map to TRBD2. The CDR3 has 19 amino acids. The V and J ends lost 0 bases and 0 bases, in that order; junction bases with no gene match: 10. CDR1 and CDR2 from the germline V gene are LGHNA and YNFKEQ.

The rearrangement uses TRBV19 and TRBJ2-7, with 8 bases fitting TRBD1. The germline gives CDR1 LNHDA, CDR2 SQIVND (reference sequence). There are 14 residues in the CDR3. After removal of 5 bases from V and 2 bases from J, the junction contained 5 bases not matched to a gene. The CDR3 sequence: CASSPGQVPYEQYF. CDR3 bases: TGTGCCAGTAGTCCGGGACAGGTACCCTACGAGCAGTACTTC.

This chain connects TRBV19 to TRBJ1-1, with D possibly TRBD1 on 5 matching bases. V lost 0 bases, J lost 5 bases, and 13 bases lay in between. This CDR3 comprises 15 residues. Germline loops: CDR1 LNHDA, CDR2 SQIVND (reference sequence). The CDR3 spells CASSIEPGVRTEAFF. CDR3 nucleotide sequence: TGTGCCAGTAGTATAGAGCCGGGGGTTAGGACTGAAGCTTTCTTT.

This clone has more than one count but fewer than ten. The chain combines TRBV19 with TRBJ1-1; 9 bases map to TRBD1. Per germline, CDR1 LNHDA and CDR2 SQIVND (reference sequence). This CDR3 has 15 residues. V was pared by 5 bases and J by 2 bases, with 6 bases of the junction left unmatched. In DNA form, the CDR3 reads TGTGCCAGTAGTGTAACAGGGGGCGTAAACACTGAAGCTTTCTTT. Its translation is CASSVTGGVNTEAFF.

The gene calls are TRBV5-1 and TRBJ2-5, with TRBD1 as a possible D gene (6 bases). Germline CDR1 SGHRS, CDR2 YFSETQ. There are 15 residues in the CDR3. The ends were cut back, 4 bases at V and 3 bases at J, with 16 bases in the middle. DNA for the CDR3: TGCGCCAGCAGCGGCAGCACCGGGACAAAAGAGACCCAGTACTTC. Amino acids: CASSGSTGTKETQYF.

The chain combines TRBV7-6 with TRBJ1-1; TRBD1 matches 8 bases. Germline loops: CDR1 SGHVS, CDR2 FNYEAQ. V was clipped by 5 bases and J by 1 base; unmatched bases: 3. This CDR3 is built from 14 residues. The CDR3 region is CASSQDRENTEAFF. CDR3 in DNA: TGTGCCAGCAGCCAGGACAGGGAGAACACTGAAGCTTTCTTT.

The count of this clone is one. The chain couples TRBV2 to TRBJ2-5, with 8 bases matching TRBD2. The junction had 15 bases not matched to a gene; V was cut back by 11 bases and J by 1 base. CDR1 SNHLY and CDR2 FYNNEI come from the germline V gene. The CDR3 has 16 residues. The CDR3: CAWNRLSGGFQETQYF. The CDR3 region has the DNA TGTGCCTGGAACCGACTAAGCGGGGGTTTCCAAGAGACCCAGTACTTC.

The V call is TRBV5-1, the J call TRBJ2-2; 10 bases line up with TRBD2. The V and J ends lost 4 bases and 0 bases, in that order; junction bases with no gene match: 6. The CDR3 has 17 amino acids. Germline V CDR1 and CDR2: SGHRS, YFSETQ. Here the CDR3 DNA reads TGCGCCAGCAGCGTGTCTAGCGGGGGCGCGAACACCGGGGAGCTGTTTTTT. Translation: CASSVSSGGANTGELFF.

V usage is TRBV14 and J usage is TRBJ2-1; 8 bases fit TRBD2. Germline V CDR1 and CDR2: SGHDN, FVKESK. Germline trimming cut 5 bases from V and 3 bases from J; bases unmatched to any gene: 3. There are 14 residues in the CDR3. The DNA of the CDR3 is TGTGCCAGCAGCTTAGCGGGGTTCTACAATGAGCAGTTCTTC. Translation gives CASSLAGFYNEQFF.

This chain connects TRBV19 to TRBJ2-7, with TRBD2 matching 14 bases. Germline CDR1 LNHDA, CDR2 SQIVND (reference sequence). The CDR3 length is 15 residues. Germline trimming cut 7 bases from V and 0 bases from J; bases unmatched to any gene: 2. This chain's CDR3 is CASTGTSGGSYEQYF. The CDR3 DNA reads TGTGCCAGTACCGGGACTAGCGGGGGCTCCTACGAGCAGTACTTC.

The chain carries TRBV6-5 and TRBJ1-1; TRBD1 might be the D (5 bases). The germline V and J ends were trimmed by 5 bases and 6 bases, with 13 bases remaining between them. The germline V gene has CDR1 MNHEY and CDR2 SVGAGI. CDR3 length: 13 residues. The CDR3: CASSRKDTPEAFF. The DNA for the CDR3 is TGTGCCAGCAGTCGAAAGGACACCCCTGAAGCTTTCTTT.